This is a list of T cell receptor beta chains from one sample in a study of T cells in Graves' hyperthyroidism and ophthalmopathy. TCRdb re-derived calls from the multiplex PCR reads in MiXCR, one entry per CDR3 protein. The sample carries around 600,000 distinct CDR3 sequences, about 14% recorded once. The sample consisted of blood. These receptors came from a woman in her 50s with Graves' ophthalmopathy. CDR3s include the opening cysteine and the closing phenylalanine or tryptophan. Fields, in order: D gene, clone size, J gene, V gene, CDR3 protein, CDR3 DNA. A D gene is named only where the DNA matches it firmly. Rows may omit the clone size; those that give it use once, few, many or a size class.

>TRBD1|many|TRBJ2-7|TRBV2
CATTAGTGQYEQYF
TGTGCCACAACTGCCGGGACAGGACAATACGAGCAGTACTTC
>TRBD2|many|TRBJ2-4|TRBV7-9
CASSSDGGDIQYF
TGTGCCAGCAGCTCTGACGGGGGGGACATTCAGTACTTC
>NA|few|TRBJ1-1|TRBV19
CASIPGDSMNTEAFF
TGTGCCAGTATCCCGGGAGACAGCATGAACACTGAAGCTTTCTTT
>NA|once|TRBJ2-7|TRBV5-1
CASSLAGKQYF
TGCGCCAGCAGCTTGGCCGGGAAGCAGTACTTC
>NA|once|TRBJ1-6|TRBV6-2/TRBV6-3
CAIKEDLNYNSPLHF
TGTGCCATCAAAGAGGACCTGAACTATAATTCACCCCTCCACTTT
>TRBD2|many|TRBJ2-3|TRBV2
CASRATGGGSDDTQYF
TGTGCCAGCAGAGCCACCGGCGGCGGGAGCGATGATACGCAGTATTTT
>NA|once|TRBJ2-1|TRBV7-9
CASSFMVAGLYNEQFF
TGTGCCAGCAGCTTTATGGTGGCGGGGCTCTACAATGAGCAGTTCTTC
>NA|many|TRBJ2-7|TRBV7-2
CASSSGPSYEQYF
TGTGCCAGCAGCTCAGGACCGAGCTACGAGCAGTACTTC
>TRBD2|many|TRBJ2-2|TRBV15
CATSRGASGGHTGELFF
TGTGCCACCAGCAGAGGGGCTAGCGGGGGACACACCGGGGAGCTGTTTTTT
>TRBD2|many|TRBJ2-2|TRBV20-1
CSARDPAYSGRTTGELFF
TGCAGTGCTAGAGATCCCGCTTATAGCGGGAGGACCACCGGGGAGCTGTTTTTT
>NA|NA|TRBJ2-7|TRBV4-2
CASSQVGGVTYEQYF
TGTGCCAGCAGCCAAGTCGGAGGGGTCACCTACGAGCAGTACTTC
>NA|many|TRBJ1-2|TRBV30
CAWSDRVIYGYTF
TGTGCCTGGAGTGACCGGGTGATCTATGGCTACACCTTC
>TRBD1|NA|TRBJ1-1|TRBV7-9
CASSENRGPNTEAFF
TGTGCCAGCAGCGAGAACAGGGGGCCGAACACTGAAGCTTTCTTT
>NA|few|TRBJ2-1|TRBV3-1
CASSQTGLEQFF
TGTGCCAGCAGCCAAACAGGGTTAGAGCAGTTCTTC
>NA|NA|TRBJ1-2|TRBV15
CATSRVVGRASYGYTF
TGTGCCACCAGCAGAGTGGTCGGTAGAGCTAGCTATGGCTACACCTTC
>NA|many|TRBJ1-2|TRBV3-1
CASSPPVIGQNYGYTF
TGTGCCAGCAGCCCCCCTGTAATCGGCCAGAACTATGGCTACACCTTC
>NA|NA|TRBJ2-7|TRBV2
CASSEGRNSYEQYF
TGTGCCAGCAGTGAAGGCAGGAACTCCTACGAGCAGTACTTC
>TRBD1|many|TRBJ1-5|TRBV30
CAWNPGQSNQPQHF
TGTGCCTGGAACCCGGGACAGTCCAATCAGCCCCAGCATTTT
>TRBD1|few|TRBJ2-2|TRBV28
CATDRDGGELFF
TGTGCCACGGACAGGGATGGCGGGGAGCTGTTTTTT
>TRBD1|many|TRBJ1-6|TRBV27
CASAMGQIFNSPLHF
TGTGCCAGCGCCATGGGACAGATCTTTAATTCACCCCTCCACTTT
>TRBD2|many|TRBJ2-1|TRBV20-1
CSARDLIAGTYNEQFF
TGCAGTGCTAGAGATCTAATAGCGGGGACCTACAATGAGCAGTTCTTC
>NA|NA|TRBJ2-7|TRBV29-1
CSVARQVSGEQYF
TGCAGCGTTGCAAGACAGGTTTCGGGCGAGCAGTACTTC
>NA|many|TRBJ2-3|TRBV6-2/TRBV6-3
CASSSWGHHTDTQYF
TGTGCCAGCAGCTCCTGGGGCCATCACACAGATACGCAGTATTTT
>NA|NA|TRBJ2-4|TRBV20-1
CSAAGTREAKNIQYF
TGCAGTGCTGCCGGGACCCGGGAGGCCAAAAACATTCAGTACTTC
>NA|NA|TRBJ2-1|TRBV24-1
CATSDPRGFNEQFF
TGTGCCACCAGTGACCCGAGGGGCTTCAATGAGCAGTTCTTC
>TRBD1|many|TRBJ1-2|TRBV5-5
CASRVDRGHISYTF
TGTGCCAGCAGAGTAGACAGGGGACATATTAGCTACACCTTC
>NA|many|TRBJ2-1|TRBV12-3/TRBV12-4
CASSSADMMYEQFF
TGTGCCAGCAGTTCCGCGGACATGATGTATGAGCAGTTCTTC
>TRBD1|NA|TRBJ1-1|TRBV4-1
CASSQGTGAEAFF
TGCGCCAGCAGCCAAGGAACAGGGGCTGAAGCTTTCTTT
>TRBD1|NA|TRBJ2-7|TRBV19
CASSIDRDRASYEQYF
TGTGCCAGTAGTATAGATCGCGACAGGGCGTCCTACGAGCAGTACTTC
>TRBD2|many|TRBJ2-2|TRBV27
CASTASGRNTGELFF
TGTGCCAGCACCGCTAGCGGGAGGAACACCGGGGAGCTGTTTTTT
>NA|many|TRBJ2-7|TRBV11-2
CASSHQRTATISYEQYF
TGTGCCAGCAGCCACCAAAGGACAGCAACCATCTCCTACGAGCAGTACTTC
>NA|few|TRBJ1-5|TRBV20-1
CSAREGAGPQHF
TGCAGTGCTAGAGAGGGGGCAGGACCCCAGCATTTT
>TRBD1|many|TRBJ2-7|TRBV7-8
CASSMKTGGILTYEQYF
TGTGCCAGCAGCATGAAGACAGGGGGCATCTTAACCTACGAGCAGTACTTC
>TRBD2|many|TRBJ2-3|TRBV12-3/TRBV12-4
CASSLIAGVTQYF
TGTGCCAGCAGTTTAATAGCGGGAGTCACGCAGTATTTT
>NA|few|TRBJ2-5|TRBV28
CASSPGRSAETQYF
TGTGCCAGCAGTCCTGGACGGTCAGCGGAGACCCAGTACTTC
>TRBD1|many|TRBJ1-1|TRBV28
CASPEETGDVIFPASNTEAFF
TGTGCCAGCCCCGAGGAGACAGGGGACGTTATTTTTCCCGCGTCGAACACTGAAGCTTTCTTT
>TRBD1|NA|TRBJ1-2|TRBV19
CASSVDRDLYGYTF
TGTGCCAGTAGTGTGGACAGGGACCTCTATGGCTACACCTTC
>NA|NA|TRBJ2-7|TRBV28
CASSLYGTYYEQYF
TGTGCCAGCAGTTTATATGGGACCTACTACGAGCAGTACTTC
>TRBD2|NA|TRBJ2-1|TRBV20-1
CSASRLAGINEQFF
TGCAGTGCTAGCCGTCTAGCGGGAATCAATGAGCAGTTCTTC
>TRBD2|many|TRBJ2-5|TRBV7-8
CASSSGLAVQETQYF
TGTGCCAGCAGCTCGGGACTAGCGGTACAAGAGACCCAGTACTTC
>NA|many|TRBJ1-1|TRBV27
CASLGVTEAFF
TGTGCCAGCCTCGGCGTAACTGAAGCTTTCTTT
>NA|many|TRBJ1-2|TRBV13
CASSLWVQGNYGYTF
TGTGCCAGCAGCTTATGGGTGCAGGGCAACTATGGCTACACCTTC
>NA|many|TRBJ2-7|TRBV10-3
CAISEGATLSYEQYF
TGTGCCATCAGTGAAGGGGCCACTCTATCCTACGAGCAGTACTTC
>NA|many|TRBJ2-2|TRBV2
CASSGPSRDSGELFF
TGTGCCAGCAGTGGACCTAGCAGGGATTCCGGGGAGCTGTTTTTT
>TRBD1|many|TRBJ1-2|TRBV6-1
CASRRRPGQGATFGYTF
TGTGCCAGCAGACGACGACCGGGACAGGGGGCGACTTTTGGCTACACCTTC
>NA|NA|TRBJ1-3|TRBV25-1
CASSAVAGSSGNTIYF
TGTGCCAGCAGTGCGGTAGCAGGGAGCTCTGGAAACACCATATATTTT
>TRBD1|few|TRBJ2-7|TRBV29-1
CSVGDRVWDEQYF
TGCAGCGTGGGGGACAGGGTTTGGGACGAGCAGTACTTC
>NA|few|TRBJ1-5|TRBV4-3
CASSQDKGVLQHF
TGCGCCAGCAGCCAAGATAAAGGGGTACTCCAGCATTTT
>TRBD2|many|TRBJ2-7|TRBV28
CASSSSGIYEQYF
TGTGCCAGCAGTAGTAGCGGGATCTACGAGCAGTACTTC
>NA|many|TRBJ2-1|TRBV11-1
CASSLNSLRYNEQFF
TGTGCCAGCAGCTTAAACTCCCTCAGGTACAATGAGCAGTTCTTC
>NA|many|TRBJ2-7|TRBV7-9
CASSLYPAGRSSYEQYF
TGTGCCAGCAGCTTATACCCCGCGGGGAGAAGCTCCTACGAGCAGTACTTC
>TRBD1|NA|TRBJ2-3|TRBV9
CASSATGGSTDTQYF
TGTGCCAGCAGCGCGACAGGGGGAAGCACAGATACGCAGTATTTT
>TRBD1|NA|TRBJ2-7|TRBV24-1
CATSDPRTGHTYEQYF
TGTGCCACCAGTGATCCACGGACAGGGCATACCTACGAGCAGTACTTC
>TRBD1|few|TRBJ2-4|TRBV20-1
CSARVGTGLGLLAKNIQCF
TGCAGTGCTAGAGTAGGGACAGGCCTCGGTCTCTTAGCCAAAAACATTCAGTGCTTC
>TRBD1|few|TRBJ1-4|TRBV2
CASRVQGAGEKLFF
TGTGCCAGCCGAGTACAGGGGGCTGGAGAAAAACTGTTTTTT
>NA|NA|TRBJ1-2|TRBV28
CASCTGSYGYTF
TGTGCCTCTTGTACCGGTTCCTATGGCTACACCTTC
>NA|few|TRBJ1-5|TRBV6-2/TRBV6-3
CASSYIGVGQPQHF
TGTGCCAGCAGTTACATCGGGGTAGGTCAGCCCCAGCATTTT
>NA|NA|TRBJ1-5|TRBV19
CASSPLQGVSNQPQHF
TGTGCCAGTAGTCCCCTCCAGGGTGTTAGCAATCAGCCCCAGCATTTT
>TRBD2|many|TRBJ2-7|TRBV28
CASSLSVGLAGRYEQYF
TGTGCCAGCAGTTTATCTGTGGGACTAGCGGGACGCTACGAGCAGTACTTC